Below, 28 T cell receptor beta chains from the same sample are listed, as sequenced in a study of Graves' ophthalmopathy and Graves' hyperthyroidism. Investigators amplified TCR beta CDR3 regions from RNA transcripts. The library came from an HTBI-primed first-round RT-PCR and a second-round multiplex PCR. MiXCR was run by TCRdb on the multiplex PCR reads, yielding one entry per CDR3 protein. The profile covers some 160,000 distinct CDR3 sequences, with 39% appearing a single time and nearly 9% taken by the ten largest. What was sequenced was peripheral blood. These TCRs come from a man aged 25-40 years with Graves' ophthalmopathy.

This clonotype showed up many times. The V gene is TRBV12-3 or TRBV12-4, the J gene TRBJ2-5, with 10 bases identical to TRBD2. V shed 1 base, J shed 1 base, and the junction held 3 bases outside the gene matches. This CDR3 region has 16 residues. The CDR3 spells CASSLGTSGTQETQYF. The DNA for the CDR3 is TGTGCCAGCAGTTTAGGAACTAGCGGGACCCAAGAGACCCAGTACTTC.

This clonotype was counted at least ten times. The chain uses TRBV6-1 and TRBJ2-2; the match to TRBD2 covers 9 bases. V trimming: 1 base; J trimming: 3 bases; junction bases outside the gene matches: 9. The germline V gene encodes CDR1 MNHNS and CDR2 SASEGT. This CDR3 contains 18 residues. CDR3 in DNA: TGTGCCAGCAGTGAAGGAGGGCTAGCGGGAAGATACACCGGGGAGCTGTTTTTT. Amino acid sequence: CASSEGGLAGRYTGELFF.

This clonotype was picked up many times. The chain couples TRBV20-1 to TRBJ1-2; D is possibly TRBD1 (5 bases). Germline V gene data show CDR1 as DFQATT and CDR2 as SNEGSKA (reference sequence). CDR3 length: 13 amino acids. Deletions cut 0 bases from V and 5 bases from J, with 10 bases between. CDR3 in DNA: TGCAGTGCTAGAGATGGGGCCACATATGGCTACACCTTC. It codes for CSARDGATYGYTF.

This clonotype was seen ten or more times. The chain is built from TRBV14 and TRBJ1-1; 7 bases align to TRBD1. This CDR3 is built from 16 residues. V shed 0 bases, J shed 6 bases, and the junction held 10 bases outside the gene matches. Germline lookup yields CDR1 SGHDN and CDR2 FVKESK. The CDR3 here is CASSQDSGTVSSEAFF. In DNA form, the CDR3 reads TGTGCCAGCAGCCAAGATTCCGGGACAGTAAGCTCTGAAGCTTTCTTT.

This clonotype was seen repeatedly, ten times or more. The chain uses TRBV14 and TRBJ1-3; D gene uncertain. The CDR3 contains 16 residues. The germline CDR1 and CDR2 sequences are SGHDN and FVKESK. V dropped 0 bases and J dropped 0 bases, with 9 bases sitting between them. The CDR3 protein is CASSQDFGSSGNTIYF. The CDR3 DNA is TGTGCCAGCAGCCAAGATTTCGGAAGCTCTGGAAACACCATATATTTT. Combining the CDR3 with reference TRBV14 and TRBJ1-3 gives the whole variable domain EAGVTQFPSHSVIEKGQTVTLRCDPISGHDNLYWYRRVMGKEIKFLLHFVKESKQDESGMPNNRFLAERTGGTYSTLKVQPAELEDSGVYFCASSQDFGSSGNTIYFGEGSWLTVV.

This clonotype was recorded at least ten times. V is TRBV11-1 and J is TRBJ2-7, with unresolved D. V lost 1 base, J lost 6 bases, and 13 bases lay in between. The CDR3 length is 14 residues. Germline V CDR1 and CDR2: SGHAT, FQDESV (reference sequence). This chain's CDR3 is CASSLGAGYGEQYF. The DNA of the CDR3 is TGTGCCAGCAGCTTAGGGGCCGGATACGGCGAGCAGTACTTC. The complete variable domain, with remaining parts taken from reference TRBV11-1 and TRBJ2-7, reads EAEVAQSPRYKITEKSQAVAFWCDPISGHATLYWYRQILGQGPELLVQFQDESVVDDSQLPKDRFSAERLKGVDSTLKIQPAELGDSAMYLCASSLGAGYGEQYFGPGTRLTVT.

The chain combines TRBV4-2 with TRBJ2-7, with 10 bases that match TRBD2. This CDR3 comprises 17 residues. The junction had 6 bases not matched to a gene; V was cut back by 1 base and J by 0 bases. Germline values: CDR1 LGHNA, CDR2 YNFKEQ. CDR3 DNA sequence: TGTGCCAGCAGCCAAGCCCTAGCGGGAGTTCCCTCCTACGAGCAGTACTTC. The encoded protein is CASSQALAGVPSYEQYF.

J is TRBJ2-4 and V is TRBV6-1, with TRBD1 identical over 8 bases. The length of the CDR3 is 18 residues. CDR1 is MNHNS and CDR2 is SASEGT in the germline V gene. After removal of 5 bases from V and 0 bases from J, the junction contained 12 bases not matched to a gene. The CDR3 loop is CASSTTRGQGLAKNIQYF. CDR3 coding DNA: TGTGCCAGCAGTACAACACGTGGACAGGGTCTAGCCAAAAACATTCAGTACTTC.

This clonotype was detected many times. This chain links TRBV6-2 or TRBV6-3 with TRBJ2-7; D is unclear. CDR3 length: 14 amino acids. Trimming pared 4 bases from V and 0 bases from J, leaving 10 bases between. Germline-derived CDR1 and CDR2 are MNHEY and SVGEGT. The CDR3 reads CASSSLVDSYEQYF. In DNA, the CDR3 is TGTGCCAGCAGTTCCCTAGTCGACTCCTACGAGCAGTACTTC.

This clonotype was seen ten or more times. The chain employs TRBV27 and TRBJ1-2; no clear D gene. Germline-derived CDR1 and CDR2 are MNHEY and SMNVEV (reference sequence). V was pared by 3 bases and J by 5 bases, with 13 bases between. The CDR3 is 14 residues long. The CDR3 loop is CASSFNNRRYGYTF. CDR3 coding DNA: TGTGCCAGCAGTTTTAATAACAGACGTTATGGCTACACCTTC.

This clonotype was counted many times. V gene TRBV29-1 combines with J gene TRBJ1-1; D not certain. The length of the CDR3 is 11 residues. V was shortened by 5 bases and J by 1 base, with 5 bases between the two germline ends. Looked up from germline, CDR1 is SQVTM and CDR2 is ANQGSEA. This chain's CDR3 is CSVRENTEAFF. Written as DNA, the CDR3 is TGCAGCGTTCGGGAGAACACTGAAGCTTTCTTT.

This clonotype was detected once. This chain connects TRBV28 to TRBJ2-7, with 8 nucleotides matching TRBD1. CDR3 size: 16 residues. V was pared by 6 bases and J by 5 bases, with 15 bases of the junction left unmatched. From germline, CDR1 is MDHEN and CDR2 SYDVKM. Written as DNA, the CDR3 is TGTGCCAGCAGCTCAACTTTTGGGCAGGGGGCCAACGAGCAGTACTTC. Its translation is CASSSTFGQGANEQYF.

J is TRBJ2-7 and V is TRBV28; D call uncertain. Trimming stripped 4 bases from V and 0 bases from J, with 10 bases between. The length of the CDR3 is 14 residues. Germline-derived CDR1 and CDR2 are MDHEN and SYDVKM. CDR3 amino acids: CASSSVLNSYEQYF. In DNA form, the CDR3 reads TGTGCCAGCAGTTCAGTCCTAAACTCCTACGAGCAGTACTTC.

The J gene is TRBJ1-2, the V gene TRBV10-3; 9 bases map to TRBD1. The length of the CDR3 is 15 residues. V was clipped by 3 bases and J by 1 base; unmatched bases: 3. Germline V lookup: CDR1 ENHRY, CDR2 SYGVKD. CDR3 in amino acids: CAISELDRGNYGYTF. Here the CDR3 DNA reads TGTGCCATCAGTGAATTGGACAGGGGTAACTATGGCTACACCTTC.

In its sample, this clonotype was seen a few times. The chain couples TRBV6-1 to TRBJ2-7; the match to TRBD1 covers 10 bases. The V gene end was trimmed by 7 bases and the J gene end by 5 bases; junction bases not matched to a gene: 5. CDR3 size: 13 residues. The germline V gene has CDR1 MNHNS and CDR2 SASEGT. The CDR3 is CASTRDRGNEQYF. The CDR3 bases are TGTGCCAGCACCAGGGACAGGGGTAACGAGCAGTACTTC.

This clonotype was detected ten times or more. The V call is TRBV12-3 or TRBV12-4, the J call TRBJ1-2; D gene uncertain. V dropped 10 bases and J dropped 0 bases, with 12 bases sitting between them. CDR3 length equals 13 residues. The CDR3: CATTARANYGYTF. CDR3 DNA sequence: TGTGCCACTACAGCACGGGCTAACTATGGCTACACCTTC.

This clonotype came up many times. This CDR3 is CASSQPLIGRVYEQYF. The CDR3 coding sequence is TGCGCCAGCAGCCAACCTTTGATTGGGCGAGTCTACGAGCAGTACTTC. This chain uses TRBV4-1 with TRBJ2-7; D unclear. Germline V gene lookup returns CDR1 MGHRA and CDR2 YSYEKL. Trimming shortened V by 2 bases and J by 3 bases, and 17 bases separated the two germline ends. The CDR3 is 16 residues long.

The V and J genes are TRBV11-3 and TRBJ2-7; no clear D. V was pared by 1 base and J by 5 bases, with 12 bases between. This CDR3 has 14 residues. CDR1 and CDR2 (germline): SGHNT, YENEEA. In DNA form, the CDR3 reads TGTGCCAGCAGCTTAGCTGGGCAGTTTGACGAGCAGTACTTC. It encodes CASSLAGQFDEQYF.

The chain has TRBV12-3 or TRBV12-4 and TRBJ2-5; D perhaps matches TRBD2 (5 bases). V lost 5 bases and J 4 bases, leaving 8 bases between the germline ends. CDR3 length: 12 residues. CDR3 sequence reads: CASSGLLETQYF. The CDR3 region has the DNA TGTGCCAGCAGTGGACTGCTAGAGACCCAGTACTTC.

CDR3 nucleotide sequence: TGTGCCAGCACGCGAGGACAGGGAGGAGGAGAGACCCAGTACTTC. It yields the protein CASTRGQGGGETQYF. The chain uses TRBV25-1 and TRBJ2-5; TRBD1 agrees at 8 bases. The V and J ends lost 7 bases and 4 bases, in that order; junction bases with no gene match: 11. Per the germline V gene, CDR1 is MGHDK and CDR2 is SYGVNS. CDR3 length equals 15 residues.

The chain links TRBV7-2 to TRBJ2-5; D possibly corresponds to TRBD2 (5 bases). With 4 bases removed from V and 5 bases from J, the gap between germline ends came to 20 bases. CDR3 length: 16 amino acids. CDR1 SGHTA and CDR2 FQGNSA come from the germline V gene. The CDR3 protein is CASSSQQSGSGETQYF. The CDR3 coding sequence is TGTGCCAGCAGCTCCCAACAGAGTGGGAGTGGTGAGACCCAGTACTTC.

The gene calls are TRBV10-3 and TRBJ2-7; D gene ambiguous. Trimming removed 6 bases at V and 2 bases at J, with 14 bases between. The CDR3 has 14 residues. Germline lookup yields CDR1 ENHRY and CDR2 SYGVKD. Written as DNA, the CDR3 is TGTGCCATCAGCCTCGAATCCCTTCCCTACGAGCAGTACTTC. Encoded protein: CAISLESLPYEQYF.

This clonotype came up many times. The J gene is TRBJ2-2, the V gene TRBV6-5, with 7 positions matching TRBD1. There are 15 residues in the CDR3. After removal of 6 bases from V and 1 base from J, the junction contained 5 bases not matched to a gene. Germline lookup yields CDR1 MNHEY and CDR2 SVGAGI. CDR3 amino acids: CASSSGTVNTGELFF. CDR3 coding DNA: TGTGCCAGCAGCTCCGGGACAGTGAACACCGGGGAGCTGTTTTTT.

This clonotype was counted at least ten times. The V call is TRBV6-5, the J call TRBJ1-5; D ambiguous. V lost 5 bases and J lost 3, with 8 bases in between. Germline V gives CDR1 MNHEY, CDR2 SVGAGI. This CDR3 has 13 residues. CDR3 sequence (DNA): TGTGCCAGCAGTCGGATAACCAATCAGCCCCAGCATTTT. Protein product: CASSRITNQPQHF.

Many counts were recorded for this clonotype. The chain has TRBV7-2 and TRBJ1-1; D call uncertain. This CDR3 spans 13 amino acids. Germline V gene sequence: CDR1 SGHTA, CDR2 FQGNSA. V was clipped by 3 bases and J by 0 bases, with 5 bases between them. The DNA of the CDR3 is TGTGCCAGCAGCTTTTCAGTGAACACTGAAGCTTTCTTT. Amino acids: CASSFSVNTEAFF.

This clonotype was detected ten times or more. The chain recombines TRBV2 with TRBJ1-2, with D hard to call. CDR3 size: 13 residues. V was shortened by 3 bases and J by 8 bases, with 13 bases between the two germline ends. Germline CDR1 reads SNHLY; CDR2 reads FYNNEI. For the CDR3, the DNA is TGTGCCAGCAGTGAGACCGGTGCGCGAGGCTACACCTTC. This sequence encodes CASSETGARGYTF.

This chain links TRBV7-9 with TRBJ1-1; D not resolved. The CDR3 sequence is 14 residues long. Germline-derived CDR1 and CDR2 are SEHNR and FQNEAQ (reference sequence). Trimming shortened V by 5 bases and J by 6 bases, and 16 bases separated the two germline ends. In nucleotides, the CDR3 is TGTGCCAGCAGCCCACCCTTGGGCTCCGCTGAAGCTTTCTTT. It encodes CASSPPLGSAEAFF.

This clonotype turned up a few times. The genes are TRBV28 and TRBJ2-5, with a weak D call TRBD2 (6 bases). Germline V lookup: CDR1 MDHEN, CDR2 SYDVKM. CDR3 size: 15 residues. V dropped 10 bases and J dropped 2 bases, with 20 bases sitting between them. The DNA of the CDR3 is TGTGCCACGGGACTCCTCGGAGTTGGTCAAGAGACCCAGTACTTC. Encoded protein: CATGLLGVGQETQYF. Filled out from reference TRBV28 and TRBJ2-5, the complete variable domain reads DVKVTQSSRYLVKRTGEKVFLECVQDMDHENMFWYRQDPGLGLRLIYFSYDVKMKEKGDIPEGYSVSREKKERFSLILESASTNQTSMYLCATGLLGVGQETQYFGPGTRLLVL.